Listed here are 3 T cell receptor beta chains from one sample, sequenced in a study of T-cell memory formation after mild COVID-19. TCRdb recomputed calls from the 5' RACE reads with MiXCR, one row per CDR3 protein. The sample holds roughly 400,000 distinct CDR3 sequences, more than 15% seen once. Input material: PBMCs or a T cell subset sorted from them (not recorded which). These receptors all come from a man aged 18 to 30 who had mild COVID-19 (a few samples of this study predate the infection). Cell type and time point are not known.

This chain joins TRBV5-6 and TRBJ1-5; tentative D call: TRBD1 (5 bases). CDR3 size: 15 residues. The germline V and J ends were trimmed by 1 base and 1 base, with 9 bases remaining between them. From germline, CDR1 is SGHDT and CDR2 YYEEEE. CDR3 coding DNA: TGTGCCAGCAGCTTGCGGTCAGGGAGCAATCAGCCCCAGCATTTT. It yields the protein CASSLRSGSNQPQHF. The whole variable domain, remainder taken from reference TRBV5-6 and TRBJ1-5, is DAGVTQSPTHLIKTRGQQVTLRCSPKSGHDTVSWYQQALGQGPQFIFQYYEEEERQRGNFPDRFSGHQFPNYSSELNVNALLLGDSALYLCASSLRSGSNQPQHFGDGTRLSIL.

The chain couples TRBV20-1 to TRBJ2-2, with no clear D. CDR3 size: 12 residues. Looked up from germline, CDR1 is DFQATT and CDR2 is SNEGSKA (reference sequence). V lost 3 bases and J lost 3, with 5 bases in between. CDR3 sequence (DNA): TGCAGTGCTAGTGTTGACACCGGGGAGCTGTTTTTT. Protein product: CSASVDTGELFF.

The chain joins TRBV5-6 to TRBJ2-3; 7 nucleotides agree with TRBD1. The CDR3 has 18 amino acids. J gave up 4 bases and V 2 bases, and 16 bases lay outside the gene matches. CDR1 SGHDT and CDR2 YYEEEE come from the germline V gene. The CDR3 bases are TGTGCCAGCAGCTTCACCGGGCTCGGACAGGTGGTCGCAGATACGCAGTATTTT. Its protein product is CASSFTGLGQVVADTQYF.